This entry is about one T cell receptor beta chain. The data are from a study of blood T cell repertoires in COVID-19. Profiling relied on immunoSEQ multiplex PCR, and the TCRdb table lists in-frame clones only, not all of them. The sample holds some 300,000 clones; roughly 88% are singletons and the top ten take around 0.9%. This clonotype was obtained from a woman aged 25-40 years who had recovered from COVID-19. The source material was PBMCs or T cells enriched from blood (not recorded which).

The CDR3 is CASSLDRQETQYF. The CDR3 DNA reads as TGCGCCAGCAGCTTGGACAGACAAGAGACCCAGTACTTC. V gene TRBV5-1 combines with J gene TRBJ2-5; D is ambiguous. The CDR3 has 13 amino acids. Trimming stripped 0 bases from V and 2 bases from J, with 5 bases between. In germline, CDR1 is SGHRS, CDR2 YFSETQ.